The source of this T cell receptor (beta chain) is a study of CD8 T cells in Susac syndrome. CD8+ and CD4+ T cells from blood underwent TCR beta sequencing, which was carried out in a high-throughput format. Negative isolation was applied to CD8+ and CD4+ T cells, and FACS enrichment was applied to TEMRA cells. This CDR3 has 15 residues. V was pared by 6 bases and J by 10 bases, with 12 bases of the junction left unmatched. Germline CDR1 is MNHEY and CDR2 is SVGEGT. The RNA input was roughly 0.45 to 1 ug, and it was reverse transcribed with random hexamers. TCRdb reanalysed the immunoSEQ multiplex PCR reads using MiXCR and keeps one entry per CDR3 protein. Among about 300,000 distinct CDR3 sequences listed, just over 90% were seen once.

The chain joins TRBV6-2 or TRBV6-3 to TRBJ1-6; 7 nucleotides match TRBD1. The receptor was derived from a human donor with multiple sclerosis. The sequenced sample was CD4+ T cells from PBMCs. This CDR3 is CASSPRGQKGSPLHF. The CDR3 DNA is TGTGCCAGCAGCCCTAGGGGGCAGAAAGGATCACCCCTCCACTTT.